At least ten counts were recorded for the clone carrying this T cell receptor beta chain. This sample was taken from a study of T cells in Graves' hyperthyroidism and ophthalmopathy. The CDR3 regions of TCR beta were amplified from RNA transcripts. The HTBI set primed first-round TCR CDR3 RT-PCR. TCRdb independently ran MiXCR on the multiplex PCR reads; one entry per CDR3 protein. The sample has roughly 400,000 distinct CDR3 sequences, 11% to 15% seen once. The CDR3 is made up of 16 amino acids. V lost 0 bases and J lost 3, with 12 bases in between. Germline V gene sequence: CDR1 SEHNR, CDR2 FQNEAQ (reference sequence).

Input material: blood. The chain combines TRBV7-9 with TRBJ1-3; possible D gene TRBD1, 5 bases. The TCR originated in a man aged 50 to 59 with Graves' ophthalmopathy. CDR3: CASSLAAGRVGNTIYF. The CDR3 coding sequence is TGTGCCAGCAGCTTAGCCGCAGGGCGAGTTGGAAACACCATATATTTT.